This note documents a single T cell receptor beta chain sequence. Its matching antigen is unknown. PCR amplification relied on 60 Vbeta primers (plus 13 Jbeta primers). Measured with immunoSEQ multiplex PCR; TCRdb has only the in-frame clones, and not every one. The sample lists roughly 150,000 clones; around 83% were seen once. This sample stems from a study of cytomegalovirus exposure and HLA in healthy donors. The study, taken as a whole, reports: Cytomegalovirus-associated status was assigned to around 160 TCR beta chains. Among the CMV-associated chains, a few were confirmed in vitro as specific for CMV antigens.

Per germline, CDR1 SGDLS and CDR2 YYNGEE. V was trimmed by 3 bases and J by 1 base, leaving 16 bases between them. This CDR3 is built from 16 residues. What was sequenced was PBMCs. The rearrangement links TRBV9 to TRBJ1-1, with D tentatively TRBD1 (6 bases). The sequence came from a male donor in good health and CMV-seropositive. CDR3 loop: CASSENRDMGNTEAFF. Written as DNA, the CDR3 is TGTGCCAGCAGCGAAAACCGGGACATGGGGAACACTGAAGCTTTCTTT.